This T cell receptor beta chain was profiled in a study of early T cells in non-severe SARS-CoV-2 infection. Study in general: Chains were not paired, and sequencing was done on bulk RNA from unsorted whole blood. The study, taken as a whole, reports: VDJdb-based matching was biased toward anti-spike CD8 responses and missed private and CD4 specificities.

This clonotype was observed a few times. Its antigen is unidentified. TCRdb re-analysed the 5' RACE reads in MiXCR, keeping a single row per CDR3 protein. Of more than 60,000 distinct CDR3 sequences listed, around 12% are singletons. The specimen was whole blood, collected at baseline. The origin of this receptor is an adult who was a healthcare worker with PCR-confirmed SARS-CoV-2 infection or an uninfected control (not recorded which).

The CDR3 sequence is CASSILGDLDTQYF. The CDR3 DNA is TGTGCCAGCAGTATCCTTGGGGACCTGGATACGCAGTATTTT. The rearrangement uses TRBV6-2 or TRBV6-3 and TRBJ2-3, with D perhaps assigned TRBD1 or TRBD2 (5 bases each). Germline V gene lookup returns CDR1 MNHEY and CDR2 SVGEGT. The V and J ends lost 5 bases and 6 bases respectively, with 15 bases between them. The CDR3 covers 14 residues.